This T cell receptor (beta chain) stems from a study of blood T cells in healthy people across ages. For the study at large: Per two T cells, template switching captured roughly one barcoded beta molecule. Broader study findings: Samples with more naive T cells showed higher observed beta diversity.

The extraction recovered at least 5.5 micrograms of total RNA per sample. This clonotype came up a few times. Its antigen is unidentified. This CDR3 region has 17 residues. Per the germline V gene, CDR1 is SGHDN and CDR2 is FVKESK. With 1 base removed from V and 0 bases from J, the gap between germline ends came to 13 bases. PCR was performed a second time for 7 to 11 cycles using a sample-barcoded 5' primer and a J-beta primer mix. TCRdb recomputed calls from the 5' RACE reads with MiXCR, one row per CDR3 protein. The sample gives 600,000 to 900,000 distinct CDR3 sequences, roughly 25% of which show up once; 2.5% to 3.5% is in the top ten. The sample was also reused in another study, on T cells of mothers and their children. That report notes: With unrelated pairs as the comparison, related mother-child pairs had a slightly higher overlap that was not significant.

The gene calls are TRBV14 and TRBJ2-1; D is perhaps TRBD2 (6 bases). The TCR originated in a boy younger than 18 in good health. Sequencing input: blood. The CDR3 region is CASSQGWGDSSYNEQFF. DNA for the CDR3: TGTGCCAGCAGCCAAGGTTGGGGGGATAGCTCCTACAATGAGCAGTTCTTC.